One and the same sample provided the 15 T cell receptor beta chains below, sequenced in a study of Ad26.COV2.S vaccination and SARS-CoV-2 variants. TCRdb's table, derived via immunoSEQ multiplex PCR, lists solely in-frame clones and lacks some. In the table there are hundreds of thousands of clones, around 92% of which are singletons. Treatment specified: some 20 received Ad26.COV2.S at low or high dose, single or two shots; several received placebo; per-sample allocation not given. Sample collection was performed on day 63 after the first vaccine or placebo injection. The sequencing here drew on peripheral blood, taken in a trial of Ad26.COV2.S vaccine versus placebo. These receptors were collected from a person between 18 and 65 years old who received the Ad26.COV2.S COVID-19 vaccine or a placebo.

A remark on this clone: This CDR3 is also generated by other DNA sequences in the sample. The CDR3 region is CASSPTGETQYF. The CDR3 bases are TGTGCCAGCTCACCGACCGGGGAGACCCAGTACTTC. This chain uses TRBV18 with TRBJ2-5, with D uncertain. The V gene lost 3 bases and the J gene lost 5 bases, with 7 bases spanning the gap. CDR1 and CDR2 from the germline V gene are KGHSH and LQKENI. The CDR3 is made up of 12 amino acids. The full variable domain, its missing parts supplied by reference TRBV18 and TRBJ2-5, is NAGVMQNPRHLVRRRGQEARLRCSPMKGHSHVYWYRQLPEEGLKFMVYLQKENIIDESGMPKERFSAEFPKEGPSILRIQQVVRGDSAAYFCASSPTGETQYFGPGTRLLVL.

CDR3 residues: CASSLTGRGQETQYF. As DNA, the CDR3 is TGTGCCAGCAGCTTAACCGGGAGGGGTCAAGAGACCCAGTACTTC. The chain combines TRBV11-2 with TRBJ2-5; 8 positions agree with TRBD2. V trimming: 2 bases; J trimming: 2 bases; junction bases outside the gene matches: 4. The germline V gene encodes CDR1 SGHAT and CDR2 FQNNGV. The CDR3 runs to 15 residues.

A remark on this clone: This sample includes further DNA sequences coding for the same CDR3. J is TRBJ2-3 and V is TRBV4-3, with 8 bases matching TRBD1. V gave up 2 bases and J gave up 3 bases; unmatched junction bases: 4. The CDR3 runs 15 residues. Looked up from germline, CDR1 is LGHNA and CDR2 is YSLEER. CDR3 loop: CASSQTRGRTDTQYF. DNA of the CDR3: TGCGCCAGCAGCCAAACCAGGGGGCGGACAGATACGCAGTATTTT.

The gene calls are TRBV10-1 and TRBJ1-2; D is unclear. CDR3 size: 12 residues. Germline values: CDR1 WNHNN, CDR2 SYGVQD (reference sequence). V lost 3 bases and J lost 3, with 5 bases in between. This chain's CDR3 is CASSDTDYGYTF. In DNA, the CDR3 is TGCGCCAGCAGTGACACAGACTATGGCTACACCTTC.

DNA for the CDR3: TGTGCCAGCAGGAGAGGGGGGGAAAGCGCGGAAGCTTTCTTT. Translating gives CASRRGGESAEAFF. J is TRBJ1-1 and V is TRBV25-1, with D possibly being TRBD1 (6 bases). V lost 6 bases and J 8 bases, leaving 19 bases between the germline ends. The CDR3 totals 14 residues. Germline-derived CDR1 and CDR2 are MGHDK and SYGVNS.

V is TRBV7-9 and J is TRBJ2-5; D is uncertain. Deletions cut 3 bases from V and 4 bases from J, with 6 bases between. Germline assignment: CDR1 SEHNR and CDR2 FQNEAQ (reference sequence). This CDR3 region has 12 residues. CDR3 residues: CASSFVSETQYF. The CDR3 DNA sequence: TGTGCCAGCAGCTTCGTGTCAGAGACCCAGTACTTC.

The chain is built from TRBV7-9 and TRBJ2-2; 7 nucleotides align to TRBD1. V was clipped by 3 bases and J by 3 bases; unmatched bases: 7. CDR1 and CDR2 from the germline V gene are SEHNR and FQNEAQ (reference sequence). This CDR3 contains 16 residues. The CDR3 coding sequence is TGTGCCAGCAGCTTCGGGCTAACAGGGGACACCGGGGAGCTGTTTTTT. Its protein product is CASSFGLTGDTGELFF.

This chain uses TRBV3-1 (or the pseudogene TRBV3-2) with TRBJ2-7; maybe TRBD2 (6 bases). Germline values: CDR1 LGHDT, CDR2 YNNKEL (reference sequence). V was shortened by 1 base and J by 0 bases, with 10 bases between the two germline ends. This CDR3 spans 15 amino acids. In nucleotides, the CDR3 is TGTGCCAGCAGCCAAGGGGGACTCAACTCCTACGAGCAGTACTTC. It codes for CASSQGGLNSYEQYF.

V and J are TRBV27 and TRBJ2-7, with TRBD2 identical over 10 bases. V dropped 6 bases and J dropped 1; count of bases not matched to a gene: 3. The length of the CDR3 is 14 residues. Germline V lookup: CDR1 MNHEY, CDR2 SMNVEV (reference sequence). CDR3 coding DNA: TGTGCCAGCAGCGGAGCGGGAGGGTCCTACGAGCAGTACTTC. Its translation is CASSGAGGSYEQYF.

This chain joins TRBV9 and TRBJ2-5, with 8 bases that match TRBD2. V shed 5 bases, J shed 3 bases, and the junction held 6 bases outside the gene matches. The germline V gene has CDR1 SGDLS and CDR2 YYNGEE. This CDR3 region has 14 residues. In DNA, the CDR3 is TGTGCCAGCAGTGAGACTAGCGCAGAAGAGACCCAGTACTTC. Its translation is CASSETSAEETQYF.

The rearrangement uses TRBV7-3 and TRBJ2-2, with a possible D match to TRBD1 (5 bases). CDR1 and CDR2 (germline): SGHTA, FQGTGA. The V end was cut by 5 bases, the J end by 5 bases, with 12 bases between. The CDR3 is 14 amino acids. CDR3 in DNA: TGTGCCAGCAGCGCCCCAGGGTTGACCGGGGAGCTGTTTTTT. This translates into CASSAPGLTGELFF. The whole variable domain, remainder taken from reference TRBV7-3 and TRBJ2-2, is GAGVSQTPSNKVTEKGKYVELRCDPISGHTALYWYRQSLGQGPEFLIYFQGTGAADDSGLPNDRFFAVRPEGSVSTLKIQRTERGDSAVYLCASSAPGLTGELFFGEGSRLTVL.

V is TRBV19 and J is TRBJ1-4; 10 nucleotides align to TRBD1. This CDR3 comprises 18 residues. With V trimmed by 0 bases and J by 10 bases, 14 bases remained unmatched. Per germline, CDR1 LNHDA and CDR2 SQIVND (reference sequence). The CDR3 region has the DNA TGTGCCAGTAGTATAGACCCCCGACCGGGACAGGGGCGAGGAAAACTGTTTTTT. This translates into CASSIDPRPGQGRGKLFF.

The chain joins TRBV5-4 to TRBJ2-7, with 8 bases fitting TRBD1. CDR1 and CDR2 (germline): SGHNT, YYREEE (reference sequence). Losses at the gene ends were 5 bases for V and 3 bases for J; bases not matched to a gene: 7. The CDR3 runs 14 residues. The CDR3 region is CASSPRDRRYEQYF. CDR3 in DNA: TGTGCCAGCAGTCCCCGGGACAGGCGCTACGAGCAGTACTTC.

Here the CDR3 reads CASSPRSRGNEQFF. The CDR3, as DNA: TGTGCCAGCAGCCCCCGGTCCCGGGGTAATGAGCAGTTCTTC. The gene calls are TRBV14 and TRBJ2-1; D might be TRBD2 (5 bases). V dropped 4 bases and J dropped 7 bases, with 14 bases sitting between them. Germline V gene data show CDR1 as SGHDN and CDR2 as FVKESK. The CDR3 runs 14 residues.

This clone was seen only a few times. The gene calls are TRBV3-1 (or the pseudogene TRBV3-2) and TRBJ1-1, with D possibly TRBD1 on 5 matching bases. The germline V gene encodes CDR1 LGHDT and CDR2 YNNKEL (reference sequence). The CDR3 is 16 residues long. V lost 4 bases and J 0 bases, leaving 15 bases between the germline ends. The CDR3 DNA reads TGTGCCAGCAGCCTACAGGTTACGAAATTGAACACTGAAGCTTTCTTT. Its protein product is CASSLQVTKLNTEAFF.